These T cell receptor beta chains were read from a single sample in a study of blood T cell repertoires in COVID-19. Sequencing was performed with immunoSEQ multiplex PCR; in TCRdb, only in-frame clones are kept and a portion is missing. The table has about 230,000 clones, just over 85% seen once. The sequenced sample consisted of peripheral blood. The receptors originated from a man between 50 and 59 years old with COVID-19, enrolled during active disease. CDR3s include the opening cysteine and the closing phenylalanine or tryptophan. A D gene is named only where the DNA matches it firmly. For some rows the clone size is stated as once, few or many, or as a class when expanded; others skip it.

>TRBJ2-5|NA|TRBV19|NA
TGTGCCAGTAGCACCCGGGGGTACCAAGAGACCCAGTACTTC
CASSTRGYQETQYF
>TRBJ2-5|NA|TRBV4-2|TRBD1
TGTGCCAGCAGCACCCGGACAGGGGGAGAGACCCAGTACTTC
CASSTRTGGETQYF
>TRBJ1-5|NA|TRBV10-3|TRBD1
TGTGCCATCAGTGCCTCGGACAGGGCGGGCGGTCAGCCCCAGCATTTT
CAISASDRAGGQPQHF
>TRBJ1-2|few|TRBV14|NA
TGTGCCAGCAGCCCAGAGCGGCTGTTGGGCTACACCTTC
CASSPERLLGYTF
>TRBJ2-1|NA|TRBV19|TRBD2
TGTGCCAGTATTCGGACTAGCGGGGCCTATGACAATGAGCAGTTCTTC
CASIRTSGAYDNEQFF
>TRBJ2-2|once|TRBV6-5|TRBD1
TGTGCCAGCAGCCCCAGGGGGCCTGGGGCCGGGGAGCTGTTTTTT
CASSPRGPGAGELFF
>TRBJ2-7|NA|TRBV27|NA
TGTGCCAGCAGTTCCACGGGGGACGTGTCCTACGAGCAGTACTTC
CASSSTGDVSYEQYF
>TRBJ1-1|NA|TRBV25-1|TRBD1
TGTGCCAGCAGTGTCGGGACAGGGACTGAAGCTTTCTTT
CASSVGTGTEAFF
>TRBJ1-3|NA|TRBV29-1|NA
TGCAGCGTTGAAGAACAGTTACGGGGGTCCGGAAACACCATATATTTT
CSVEEQLRGSGNTIYF
>TRBJ2-7|NA|TRBV9|TRBD2
TGTGCCAGCAGCGTCGAGACGGGAGGGCAATACGAGCAGTACTTC
CASSVETGGQYEQYF
>TRBJ2-3|NA|TRBV5-8|NA
TGTGCCAGCACCCTTAGGGGAAGCACAGATACGCAGTATTTT
CASTLRGSTDTQYF
>TRBJ2-7|NA|TRBV2|TRBD1
TGTGCCACCAGAGACAGGGAGAGTTCCTACGAGCAGTACTTC
CATRDRESSYEQYF
>TRBJ2-7|few|TRBV6-5|NA
TGTGCCAGCAGTTCGACAGGCTCCTGGGAGCAGTACTTC
CASSSTGSWEQYF
>TRBJ1-6|NA|TRBV4-2|NA
TGTGCCAGCAGCCAAGCAATAGGGAGCCCACCCCTCCACTTT
CASSQAIGSPPLHF
>TRBJ2-7|NA|TRBV30|NA
TGTGCCTGCCATGGACAGAAGTACGAGCAGTACTTC
CACHGQKYEQYF
>TRBJ2-7|NA|TRBV6-2/TRBV6-3|NA
TGTGCCAGCAGTTCGGGGGTCTACGAGCAGTACTTC
CASSSGVYEQYF
>TRBJ2-1|few|TRBV3-1/TRBV3-2|TRBD2
TGTGCCAGCAGCCAAGGTCTAGCGGGAGGGTCGGGGTACAATGAGCAGTTCTTC
CASSQGLAGGSGYNEQFF
>TRBJ1-4|few|TRBV2|NA
TGTGCCAGCAGTGAGACAGGAGGAAAACTGTTTTTT
CASSETGGKLFF
>TRBJ2-6|NA|TRBV2|NA
TGTGCCAGCAGTGAACAACGGTTCTCTGGGGCCAACGTCCTGACTTTC
CASSEQRFSGANVLTF